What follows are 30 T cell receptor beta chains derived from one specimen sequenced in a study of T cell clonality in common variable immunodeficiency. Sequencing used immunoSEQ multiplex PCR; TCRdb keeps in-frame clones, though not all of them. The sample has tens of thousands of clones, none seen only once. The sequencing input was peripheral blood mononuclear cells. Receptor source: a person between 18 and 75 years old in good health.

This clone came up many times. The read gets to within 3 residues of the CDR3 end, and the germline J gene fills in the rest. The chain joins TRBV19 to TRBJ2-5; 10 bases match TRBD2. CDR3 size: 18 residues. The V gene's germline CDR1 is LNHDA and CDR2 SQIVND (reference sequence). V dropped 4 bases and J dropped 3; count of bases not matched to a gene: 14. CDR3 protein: CASSNRYGTSATKETQYF. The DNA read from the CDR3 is TGTGCCAGTAGTAACCGTTACGGGACTAGCGCAACTAAAGAGACC.

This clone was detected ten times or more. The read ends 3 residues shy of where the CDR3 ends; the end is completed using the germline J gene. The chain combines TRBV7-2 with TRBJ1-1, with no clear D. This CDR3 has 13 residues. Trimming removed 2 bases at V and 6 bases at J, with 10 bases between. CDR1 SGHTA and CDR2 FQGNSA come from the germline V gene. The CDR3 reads CASSLFPVAEAFF. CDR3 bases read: TGTGCCAGCAGCTTATTTCCTGTCGCTGAA.

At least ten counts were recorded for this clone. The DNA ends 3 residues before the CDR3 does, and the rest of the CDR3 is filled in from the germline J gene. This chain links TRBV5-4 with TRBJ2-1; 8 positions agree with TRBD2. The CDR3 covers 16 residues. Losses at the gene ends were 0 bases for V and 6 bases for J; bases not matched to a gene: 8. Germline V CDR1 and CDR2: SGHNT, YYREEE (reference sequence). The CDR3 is CASSLGAGTSGNEQFF. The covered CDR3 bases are TGTGCCAGCAGCTTGGGAGCGGGAACTAGCGGCAATGAG.

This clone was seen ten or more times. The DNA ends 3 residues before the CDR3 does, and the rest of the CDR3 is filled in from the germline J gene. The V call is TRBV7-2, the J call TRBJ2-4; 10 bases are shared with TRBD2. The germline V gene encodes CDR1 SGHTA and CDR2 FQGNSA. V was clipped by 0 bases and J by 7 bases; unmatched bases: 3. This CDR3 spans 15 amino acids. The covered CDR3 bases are TGTGCCAGCAGCTTAGCCTCGGGACTAGCGAACATT. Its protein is CASSLASGLANI. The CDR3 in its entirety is CASSLASGLANIQYF.

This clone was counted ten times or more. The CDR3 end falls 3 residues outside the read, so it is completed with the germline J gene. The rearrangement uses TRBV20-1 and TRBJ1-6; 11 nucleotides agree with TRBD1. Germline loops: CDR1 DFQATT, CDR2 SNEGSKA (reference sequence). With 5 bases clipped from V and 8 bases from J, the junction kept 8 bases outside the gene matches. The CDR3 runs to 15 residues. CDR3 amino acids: CSARTGGLIDSPLHF. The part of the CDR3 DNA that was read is TGCAGTGCTCGGACAGGGGGCTTGATTGATTCACCC.

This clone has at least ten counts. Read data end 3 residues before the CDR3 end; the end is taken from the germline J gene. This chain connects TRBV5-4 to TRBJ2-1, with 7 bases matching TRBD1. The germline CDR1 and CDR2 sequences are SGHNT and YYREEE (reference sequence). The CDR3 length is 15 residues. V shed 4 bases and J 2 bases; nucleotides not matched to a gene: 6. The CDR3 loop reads CASSATGVTYNEQFF. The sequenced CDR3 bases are TGTGCCAGCAGCGCAACAGGGGTTACCTACAATGAG.

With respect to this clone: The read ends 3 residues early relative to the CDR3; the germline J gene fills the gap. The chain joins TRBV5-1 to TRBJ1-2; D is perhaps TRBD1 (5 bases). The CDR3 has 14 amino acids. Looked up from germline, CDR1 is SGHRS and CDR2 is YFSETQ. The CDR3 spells CASSLVVQGVTYTF. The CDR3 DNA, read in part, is TGCGCCAGCAGCTTGGTGGTGCAGGGTGTGACC.

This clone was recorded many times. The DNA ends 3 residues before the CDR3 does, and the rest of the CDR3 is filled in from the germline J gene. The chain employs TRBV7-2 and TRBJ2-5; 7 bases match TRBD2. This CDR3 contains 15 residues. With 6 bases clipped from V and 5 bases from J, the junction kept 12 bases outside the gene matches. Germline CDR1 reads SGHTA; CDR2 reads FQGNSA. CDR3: CASRSAGGGWETQYF. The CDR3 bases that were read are TGTGCCAGCAGGTCCGCTGGCGGGGGATGGGAGACC. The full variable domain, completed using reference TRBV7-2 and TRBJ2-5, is GAGVSQSPSNKVTEKGKDVELRCDPISGHTALYWYRQSLGQGLEFLIYFQGNSAPDKSGLPSDRFSAERTGGSVSTLTIQRTQQEDSAVYLCASRSAGGGWETQYFGPGTRLLVL.

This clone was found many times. CDR3 amino acids: CASSLWMRVNTEAFF. Incomplete CDR3 DNA: TGCGCCAGCAGCTTGTGGATGAGGGTGAACACTGAA. V usage is TRBV5-1 and J usage is TRBJ1-1; D not certain. The read stops 3 residues short of the end of the CDR3; the missing end is completed from the germline J gene. V lost 1 base and J lost 0, with 10 bases in between. The CDR3 length is 15 residues. Germline V gene sequence: CDR1 SGHRS, CDR2 YFSETQ.

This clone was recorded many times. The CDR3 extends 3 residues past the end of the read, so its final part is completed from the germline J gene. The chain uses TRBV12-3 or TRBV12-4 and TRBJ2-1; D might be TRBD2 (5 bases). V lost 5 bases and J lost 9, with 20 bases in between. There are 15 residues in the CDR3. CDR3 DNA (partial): TGTGCCAGCAGTCGCACTAGTTCCGCGTCAGGTGAG. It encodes CASSRTSSASGE. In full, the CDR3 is CASSRTSSASGEQFF.

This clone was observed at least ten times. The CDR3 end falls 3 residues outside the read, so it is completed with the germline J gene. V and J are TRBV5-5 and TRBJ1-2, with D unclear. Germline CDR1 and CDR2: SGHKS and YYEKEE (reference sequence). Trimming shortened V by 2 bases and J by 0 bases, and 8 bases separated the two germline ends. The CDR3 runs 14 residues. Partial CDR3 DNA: TGTGCCAGCAGCTTAGTCTCAGCTAACTATGGC. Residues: CASSLVSANYG. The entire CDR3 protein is CASSLVSANYGYTF.

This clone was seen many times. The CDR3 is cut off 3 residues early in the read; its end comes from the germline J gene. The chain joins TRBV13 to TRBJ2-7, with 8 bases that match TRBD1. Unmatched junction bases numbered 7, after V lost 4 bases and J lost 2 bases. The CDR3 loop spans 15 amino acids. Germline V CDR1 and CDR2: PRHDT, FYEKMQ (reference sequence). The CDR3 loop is CASSSRTGSPYEQYF. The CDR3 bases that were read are TGTGCCAGCAGCTCCAGGACAGGGTCCCCCTACGAG.

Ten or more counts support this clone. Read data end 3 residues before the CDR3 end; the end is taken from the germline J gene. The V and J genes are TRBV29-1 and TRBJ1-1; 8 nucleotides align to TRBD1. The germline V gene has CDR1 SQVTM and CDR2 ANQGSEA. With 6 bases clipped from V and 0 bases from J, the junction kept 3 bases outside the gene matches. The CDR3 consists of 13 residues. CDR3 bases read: TGCAGCGTCCAGGGGGCTGTGAACACTGAA. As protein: CSVQGAVNTE. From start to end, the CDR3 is CSVQGAVNTEAFF.

This chain's CDR3 is CASSMGWGTGVFRANTEAFF. The covered CDR3 bases are TGTGCCAGTAGTATGGGGTGGGGGACAGGGGTTTTTCGGGCGAATACTGAA. The chain recombines TRBV19 with TRBJ1-1; TRBD1 aligns across 10 bases. Sequencing ends 3 residues short of the CDR3 end; the germline J gene provides the rest. This CDR3 contains 20 residues. The junction had 21 bases not matched to a gene; V was cut back by 3 bases and J by 5 bases. Germline-derived CDR1 and CDR2 are LNHDA and SQIVND (reference sequence).

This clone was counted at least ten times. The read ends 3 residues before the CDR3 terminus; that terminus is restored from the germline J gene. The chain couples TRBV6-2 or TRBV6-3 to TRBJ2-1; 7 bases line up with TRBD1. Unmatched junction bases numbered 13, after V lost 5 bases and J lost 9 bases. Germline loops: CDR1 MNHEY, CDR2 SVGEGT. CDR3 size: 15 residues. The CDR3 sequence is CASSTSVQGLFEQFF. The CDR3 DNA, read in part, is TGTGCCAGCAGTACGAGTGTACAGGGGCTGTTTGAG.

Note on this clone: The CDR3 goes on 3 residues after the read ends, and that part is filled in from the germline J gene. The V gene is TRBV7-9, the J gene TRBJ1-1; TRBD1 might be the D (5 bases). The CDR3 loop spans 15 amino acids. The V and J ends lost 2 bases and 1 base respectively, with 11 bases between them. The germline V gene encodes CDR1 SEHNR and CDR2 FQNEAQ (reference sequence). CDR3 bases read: TGTGCCAGCAGCTTACCCGACAGACCGAACACTGAA. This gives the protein CASSLPDRPNTE. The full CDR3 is CASSLPDRPNTEAFF.

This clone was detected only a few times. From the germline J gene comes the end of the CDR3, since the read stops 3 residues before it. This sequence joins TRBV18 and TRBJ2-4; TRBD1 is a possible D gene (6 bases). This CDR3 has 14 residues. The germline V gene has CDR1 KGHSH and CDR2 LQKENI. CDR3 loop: CASSPSTGNYGQYF. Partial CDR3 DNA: TGTGCCAGCTCACCTTCGACAGGAAACTATGGT.

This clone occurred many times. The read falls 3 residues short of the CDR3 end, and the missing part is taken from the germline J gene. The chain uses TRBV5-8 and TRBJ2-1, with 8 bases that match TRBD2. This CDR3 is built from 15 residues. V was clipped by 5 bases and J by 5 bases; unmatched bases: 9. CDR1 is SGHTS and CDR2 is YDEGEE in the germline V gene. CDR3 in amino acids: CASRPSGSPHNEQFF. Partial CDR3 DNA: TGTGCCAGCAGACCCAGCGGGAGCCCCCACAATGAG. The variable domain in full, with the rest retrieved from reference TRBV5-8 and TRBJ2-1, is EAGVTQSPTHLIKTRGQQATLRCSPISGHTSVYWYQQALGLGLQFLLWYDEGEERNRGNFPPRFSGRQFPNYSSELNVNALELEDSALYLCASRPSGSPHNEQFFGPGTRLTVL.

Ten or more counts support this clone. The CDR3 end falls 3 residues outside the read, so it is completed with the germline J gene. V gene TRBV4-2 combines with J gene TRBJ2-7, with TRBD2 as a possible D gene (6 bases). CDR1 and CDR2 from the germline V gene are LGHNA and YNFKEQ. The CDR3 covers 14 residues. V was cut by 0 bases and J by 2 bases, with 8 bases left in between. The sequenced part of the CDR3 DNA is TGTGCCAGCAGCCAAGACCTAGCGACCTACGAG. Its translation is CASSQDLATYE. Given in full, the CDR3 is CASSQDLATYEQYF.

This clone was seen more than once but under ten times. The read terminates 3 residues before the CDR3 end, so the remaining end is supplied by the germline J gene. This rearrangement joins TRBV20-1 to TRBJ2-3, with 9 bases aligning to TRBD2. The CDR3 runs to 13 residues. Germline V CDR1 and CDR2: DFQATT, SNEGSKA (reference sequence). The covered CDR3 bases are TGCAGTGGCGTAGCGGGGGTCCGTGAAGCG. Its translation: CSGVAGVREA. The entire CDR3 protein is CSGVAGVREAQYF.

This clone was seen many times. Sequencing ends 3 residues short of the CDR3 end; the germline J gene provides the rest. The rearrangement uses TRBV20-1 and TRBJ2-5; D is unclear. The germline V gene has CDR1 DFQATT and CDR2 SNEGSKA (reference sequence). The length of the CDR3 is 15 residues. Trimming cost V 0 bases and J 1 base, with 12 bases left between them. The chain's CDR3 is CSARDSAALQETQYF. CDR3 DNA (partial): TGCAGTGCTAGAGATTCGGCGGCACTCCAAGAGACC.

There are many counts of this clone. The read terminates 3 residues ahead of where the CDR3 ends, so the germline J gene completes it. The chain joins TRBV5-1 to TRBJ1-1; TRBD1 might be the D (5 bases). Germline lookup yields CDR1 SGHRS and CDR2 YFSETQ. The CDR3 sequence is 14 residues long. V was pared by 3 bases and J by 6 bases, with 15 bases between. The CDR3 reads CASSSAPDSAEAFF. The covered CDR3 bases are TGCGCCAGCAGCTCCGCCCCCGACAGCGCTGAA.

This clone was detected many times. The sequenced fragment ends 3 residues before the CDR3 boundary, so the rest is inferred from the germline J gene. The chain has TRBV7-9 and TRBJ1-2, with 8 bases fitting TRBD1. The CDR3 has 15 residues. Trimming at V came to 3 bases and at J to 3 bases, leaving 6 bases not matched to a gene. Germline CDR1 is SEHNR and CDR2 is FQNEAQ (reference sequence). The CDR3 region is CASSLDRDPYYGYTF. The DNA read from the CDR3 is TGTGCCAGCAGCTTGGACAGGGACCCATACTATGGC. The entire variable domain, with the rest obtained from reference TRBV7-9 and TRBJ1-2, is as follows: DTGVSQNPRHKITKRGQNVTFRCDPISEHNRLYWYRQTLGQGPEFLTYFQNEAQLEKSRLLSDRFSAERPKGSFSTLEIQRTEQGDSAMYLCASSLDRDPYYGYTFGSGTRLTVV.

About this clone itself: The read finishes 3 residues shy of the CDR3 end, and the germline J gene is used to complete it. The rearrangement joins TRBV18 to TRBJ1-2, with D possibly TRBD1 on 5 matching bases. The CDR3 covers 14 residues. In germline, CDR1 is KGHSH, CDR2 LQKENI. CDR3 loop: CASSPRRQRVRYTF. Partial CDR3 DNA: TGTGCCAGCTCACCACGGAGACAGAGGGTAAGA.

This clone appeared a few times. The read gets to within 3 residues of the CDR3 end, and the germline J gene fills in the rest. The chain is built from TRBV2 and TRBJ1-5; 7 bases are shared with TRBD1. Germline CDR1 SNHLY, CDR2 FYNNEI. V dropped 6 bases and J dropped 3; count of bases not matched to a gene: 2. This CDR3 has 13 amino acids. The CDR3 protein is CASRRGPNQPQHF. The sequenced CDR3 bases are TGTGCCAGCAGGAGGGGGCCCAATCAGCCC.

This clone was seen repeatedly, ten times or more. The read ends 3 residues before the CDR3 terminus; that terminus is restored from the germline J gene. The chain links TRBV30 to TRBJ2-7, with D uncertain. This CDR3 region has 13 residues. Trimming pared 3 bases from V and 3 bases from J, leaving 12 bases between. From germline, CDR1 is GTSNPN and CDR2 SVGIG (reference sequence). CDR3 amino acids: CAWSVGRDYEQYF. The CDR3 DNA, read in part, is TGTGCCTGGAGCGTAGGGCGCGACTACGAG. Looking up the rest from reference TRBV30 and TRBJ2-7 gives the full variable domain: SQTIHQWPATLVQPVGSPLSLECTVEGTSNPNLYWYRQAAGRGLQLLFYSVGIGQISSEVPQNLSASRPQDRQFILSSKKLLLSDSGFYLCAWSVGRDYEQYFGPGTRLTVT.

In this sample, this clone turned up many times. CDR3 in amino acids: CASSLVGLNTEAFF. CDR3 DNA, as far as it was read: TGTGCCAGCAGCTTAGTTGGGCTGAACACTGAA. The chain combines TRBV7-2 with TRBJ1-1; D remains unclear. The read is 3 residues too short to cover the CDR3 end, so that end is filled in from the germline J gene. The length of the CDR3 is 14 residues. V lost 1 base, J lost 0 bases, and 6 bases lay in between. Germline-derived CDR1 and CDR2 are SGHTA and FQGNSA.

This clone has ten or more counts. The CDR3 bases that were read are TGTGCCAGTAGTACACCACAGGGTAAAGAAAAG. Translation: CASSTPQGKEK. The CDR3 reads in full as CASSTPQGKEKLFF. The rearrangement links TRBV19 to TRBJ2-2; possible D gene TRBD1, 6 bases. Sequencing ends 3 residues short of the CDR3 end; the germline J gene provides the rest. The CDR3 length is 14 residues. The germline CDR1 and CDR2 sequences are LNHDA and SQIVND (reference sequence).

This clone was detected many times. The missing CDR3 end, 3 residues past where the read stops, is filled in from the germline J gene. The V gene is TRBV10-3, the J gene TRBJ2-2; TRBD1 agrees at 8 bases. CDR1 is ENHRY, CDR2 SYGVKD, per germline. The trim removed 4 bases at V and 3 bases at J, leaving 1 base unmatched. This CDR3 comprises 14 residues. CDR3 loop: CAISGQGYTGELFF. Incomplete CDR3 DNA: TGTGCCATCAGTGGACAGGGGTACACCGGGGAG.

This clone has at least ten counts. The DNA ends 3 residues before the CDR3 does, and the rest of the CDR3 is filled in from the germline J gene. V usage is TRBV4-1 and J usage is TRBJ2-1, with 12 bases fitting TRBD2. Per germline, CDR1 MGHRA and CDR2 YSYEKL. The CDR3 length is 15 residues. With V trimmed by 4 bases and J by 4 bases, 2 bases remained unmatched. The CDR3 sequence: CASSPGLAGYNEQFF. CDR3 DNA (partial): TGCGCCAGCAGCCCTGGACTAGCGGGATACAATGAG.